The 30 T cell receptor beta chains given below trace back to one sample, sequenced in a study of T cell repertoires in cytomegalovirus infection. Their antigens are not known. TCRdb fed the reads into MiXCR, producing one record per CDR3 protein. The sample contains fewer than 950,000 distinct CDR3 sequences, less than 35% of which appear only once. The starting material was cultured CD8+ T cells from PBMCs, obtained from culture after CMV antigen stimulation. The receptors derive from a human donor in good health (CMV status not recorded). Some clones in this sample may be carry-over from other donors' samples.

As concerns this clonotype: A much larger clone differs from this one at a single base, so this may be a read error. The rearrangement uses TRBV7-6 and TRBJ2-1, with 8 positions matching TRBD1. The germline V gene encodes CDR1 SGHVS and CDR2 FNYEAQ. The CDR3 covers 15 residues. CDR3 nucleotides: TGTGCCTCCCACCCGGGCAGGGGGCGCGTCAATGGGCAGTTCTTC. Encoded protein: CASHPGRGRVNGQFF.

The chain combines TRBV15 with TRBJ2-2; D might be TRBD1 or TRBD2, each matching 5 bases. Per germline, CDR1 LNHNV and CDR2 YYDKDF (reference sequence). The V end lost 0 bases, the J end lost 0 bases, and 14 bases lay between the germline ends. The CDR3 sequence is 18 residues long. The CDR3 region has the DNA TGTGCCACCAGCAGAGATTATACCGGGACCGCGAACACCGGGGAGCTGTTTTTT. Its translation: CATSRDYTGTANTGELFF. Full variable domain (remainder filled in from reference TRBV15 and TRBJ2-2): DAMVIQNPRYQVTQFGKPVTLSCSQTLNHNVMYWYQQKSSQAPKLLFHYYDKDFNNEADTPDNFQSRRPNTSFCFLDIRSPGLGDTAMYLCATSRDYTGTANTGELFFGEGSRLTVL.

The chain couples TRBV20-1 to TRBJ1-5; TRBD1 matches at 8 bases. The ends lost 4 bases at V and 4 bases at J; junction bases unmatched: 3. This CDR3 has 13 residues. Germline V CDR1 and CDR2: DFQATT, SNEGSKA (reference sequence). CDR3 loop: CSATRTGNQPQHF. CDR3 nucleotide sequence: TGCAGTGCTACCCGGACAGGGAATCAGCCCCAGCATTTT.

This clonotype was counted a few times. CDR3 sequence reads: CASRTSPGDSYEQYF. In nucleotides, the CDR3 is TGTGCCAGCAGAACCTCACCAGGGGATTCCTACGAGCAGTACTTC. V and J are TRBV6-1 and TRBJ2-7; D possibly corresponds to TRBD1 (6 bases). There are 15 residues in the CDR3. Trimming took 6 bases from V and 1 from J, leaving 16 bases between them. CDR1 MNHNS and CDR2 SASEGT come from the germline V gene.

Here the CDR3 DNA reads TGTGCCACCCAGGGACTAGCGGGCCCCGGGGAGCTGTTTTTT. Translated: CATQGLAGPGELFF. The chain links TRBV12-3 or TRBV12-4 to TRBJ2-2, with 12 bases matching TRBD2. J lost 6 bases, V lost 10 bases, and 6 bases had no gene match. This CDR3 has 14 residues.

This sequence joins TRBV15 and TRBJ2-5, with D perhaps matching TRBD2 (5 bases). V was pared by 5 bases and J by 3 bases, with 19 bases between. CDR1 is LNHNV and CDR2 is YYDKDF in the germline V gene (reference sequence). This CDR3 contains 16 residues. Written as DNA, the CDR3 is TGTGCCACCAGCGGAGGAGCCACGCTGGCAGAAGAGACCCAGTACTTC. Translating it yields CATSGGATLAEETQYF.

The chain has TRBV10-2 and TRBJ1-6; D not resolved. The germline V and J ends were trimmed by 7 bases and 0 bases, with 7 bases remaining between them. Looked up from germline, CDR1 is WSHSY and CDR2 is SAAADI. This CDR3 comprises 14 residues. The CDR3 coding sequence is TGCGCCAGCACTATGTGCTCCTATAATTCACCCCTCCACTTT. This encodes CASTMCSYNSPLHF.

The rearrangement uses TRBV6-6 and TRBJ1-5; D call uncertain. CDR1 and CDR2 (germline): MNHNY, SVGAGI (reference sequence). Trimming stripped 3 bases from V and 1 base from J, with 13 bases between. The CDR3 covers 16 residues. The CDR3 sequence: CASSYTWDWSNQPQHF. As DNA, the CDR3 is TGTGCCAGCAGTTATACGTGGGATTGGAGCAATCAGCCCCAGCATTTT.

The V and J genes are TRBV12-3 or TRBV12-4 and TRBJ2-1, with D perhaps TRBD1 (6 bases). Trimming removed 6 bases from V and 6 bases from J, with 12 bases in between. This CDR3 comprises 13 residues. The CDR3 sequence: CASRTLGANEQFF. CDR3 DNA sequence: TGTGCCAGCAGGACATTGGGGGCCAATGAGCAGTTCTTC.

This clonotype occurred a few times. J is TRBJ2-7 and V is TRBV14; possibly TRBD1 for D (5 bases). This CDR3 contains 15 residues. V gave up 1 base and J gave up 2 bases, with 12 bases separating them. Germline CDR1 reads SGHDN; CDR2 reads FVKESK. CDR3 DNA: TGTGCCAGCAGCCAAGGGACACGGTCTGCCTACGAGCAGTACTTC. Encoded protein: CASSQGTRSAYEQYF. The full variable domain, with the rest looked up from reference TRBV14 and TRBJ2-7, is EAGVTQFPSHSVIEKGQTVTLRCDPISGHDNLYWYRRVMGKEIKFLLHFVKESKQDESGMPNNRFLAERTGGTYSTLKVQPAELEDSGVYFCASSQGTRSAYEQYFGPGTRLTVT.

The chain recombines TRBV12-3 or TRBV12-4 with TRBJ2-1; no clear D. Trimming removed 9 bases from V and 6 bases from J, with 15 bases in between. This CDR3 is 13 amino acids long. The CDR3 loop is CASQEPEGNEQFF. As DNA, the CDR3 is TGTGCCAGTCAGGAGCCAGAAGGCAATGAGCAGTTCTTC.

This chain links TRBV20-1 with TRBJ1-3, with D perhaps matching TRBD1 (5 bases). Germline V gene sequence: CDR1 DFQATT, CDR2 SNEGSKA (reference sequence). This CDR3 comprises 14 residues. V was pared by 2 bases and J by 5 bases, with 13 bases between. The CDR3 here is CSARRDLIRNTIYF. In DNA, the CDR3 is TGCAGTGCTAGACGGGACTTAATTAGAAACACCATATATTTT.

In DNA, the CDR3 is TGTGCCAGCAGCTTATTTGGTCAGGATCTTGAAGCTTTCTTT. Translating gives CASSLFGQDLEAFF. The chain combines TRBV7-9 with TRBJ1-1; D uncertain. Germline assignment: CDR1 SEHNR and CDR2 FQNEAQ (reference sequence). This CDR3 is 14 amino acids long. The V gene lost 2 bases and the J gene lost 7 bases, with 14 bases spanning the gap. Using reference TRBV7-9 and TRBJ1-1 for the parts outside the CDR3, the full variable domain is DTGVSQNPRHKITKRGQNVTFRCDPISEHNRLYWYRQTLGQGPEFLTYFQNEAQLEKSRLLSDRFSAERPKGSFSTLEIQRTEQGDSAMYLCASSLFGQDLEAFFGQGTRLTVV.

The CDR3 DNA reads TGTGCCAGCAGTGCCGGGACAGTAAGAAATCAGCCCCAGCATTTT. It is translated as CASSAGTVRNQPQHF. This chain links TRBV27 with TRBJ1-5, with 7 bases fitting TRBD1. CDR3 length: 15 residues. V was clipped by 5 bases and J by 4 bases; unmatched bases: 8. The germline CDR1 and CDR2 sequences are MNHEY and SMNVEV (reference sequence).

The chain recombines TRBV7-6 with TRBJ1-4, with no clear D. V shed 4 bases and J shed 5 bases, with 17 bases lying between them. Germline V lookup: CDR1 SGHVS, CDR2 FNYEAQ. The CDR3 runs 16 residues. This chain's CDR3 is CASSSTTRSKNEKLFF. CDR3 nucleotides: TGTGCCAGCAGCTCGACGACCCGGTCTAAAAATGAAAAACTGTTTTTT.

The chain employs TRBV27 and TRBJ1-2; TRBD1 is a possible D gene (5 bases). CDR1 and CDR2 (germline): MNHEY, SMNVEV (reference sequence). Trimming shortened V by 4 bases and J by 7 bases, and 13 bases separated the two germline ends. CDR3 size: 13 residues. Here the CDR3 DNA reads TGTGCCAGCAGTTACTCTAGGGGAGGTGGCTACACCTTC. Translated: CASSYSRGGGYTF.

This clonotype was seen a single time. This sequence joins TRBV2 and TRBJ2-5; 12 bases agree with TRBD2. Germline CDR1 reads SNHLY; CDR2 reads FYNNEI. This CDR3 is 16 amino acids long. V was pared by 3 bases and J by 2 bases, with 4 bases of the junction left unmatched. The CDR3 protein is CASSDGLAGPQETQYF. The CDR3 DNA reads TGTGCCAGCAGTGATGGACTAGCGGGGCCTCAAGAGACCCAGTACTTC.

The table lists this clonotype with a few counts. The rearrangement joins TRBV12-3 or TRBV12-4 to TRBJ1-5; 8 nucleotides line up with TRBD1. This CDR3 has 17 amino acids. V dropped 3 bases and J dropped 4; count of bases not matched to a gene: 11. CDR3 sequence reads: CASSFVVRQGANQPQHF. CDR3 sequence (DNA): TGTGCCAGCAGTTTCGTTGTAAGGCAGGGGGCTAATCAGCCCCAGCATTTT.

The chain couples TRBV5-4 to TRBJ1-5; TRBD1 aligns across 10 bases. V was clipped by 4 bases and J by 3 bases; unmatched bases: 16. Per the germline V gene, CDR1 is SGHNT and CDR2 is YYREEE (reference sequence). The CDR3 loop spans 19 amino acids. In DNA form, the CDR3 reads TGTGCCAGCAGCATCTTACCCGGGACAGGGGAGGTTGACAATCAGCCCCAGCATTTT. It is translated as CASSILPGTGEVDNQPQHF.

The chain employs TRBV25-1 and TRBJ2-1; D is perhaps TRBD2 (6 bases). The V end lost 3 bases, the J end lost 8 bases, and 20 bases lay between the germline ends. Germline assignment: CDR1 MGHDK and CDR2 SYGVNS. CDR3 size: 16 residues. The CDR3 region is CASSDPSVGGGDEQFF. The DNA of the CDR3 is TGTGCCAGCAGTGATCCTTCCGTCGGGGGTGGGGATGAGCAGTTCTTC.

This clonotype showed up many times. The chain is built from TRBV27 and TRBJ1-5; D ambiguous. The CDR3 consists of 12 residues. The germline V and J ends were trimmed by 6 bases and 6 bases, with 9 bases remaining between them. Looked up from germline, CDR1 is MNHEY and CDR2 is SMNVEV (reference sequence). The CDR3 reads CASSRGGQPQHF. The CDR3 bases are TGTGCCAGCAGCCGGGGAGGTCAGCCCCAGCATTTT.

The V gene is TRBV12-5, the J gene TRBJ1-1, with TRBD1 matching over 7 bases. Germline CDR1 reads LGHNT; CDR2 reads FRNRAP. This CDR3 comprises 14 residues. V was pared by 6 bases and J by 3 bases, with 7 bases of the junction left unmatched. The CDR3 DNA reads as TGTGCTAGTGGACAGACAGGGAAGGACACTGAAGCTTTCTTT. It translates to CASGQTGKDTEAFF.

This clonotype was observed at least ten times. The chain employs TRBV7-9 and TRBJ2-7, with D uncertain. Germline CDR1 is SEHNR and CDR2 is FQNEAQ (reference sequence). CDR3 length equals 13 residues. Trimming stripped 3 bases from V and 4 bases from J, with 10 bases between. This chain's CDR3 is CASSLSGTYEQYV. The DNA of the CDR3 is TGTGCCAGCAGCTTGAGTGGAACGTACGAGCAGTACGTC.

This clonotype was counted ten times or more. The chain has TRBV7-2 and TRBJ2-5; 10 positions agree with TRBD2. The CDR3 extends over 18 amino acids. V dropped 4 bases and J dropped 1; count of bases not matched to a gene: 12. CDR1 is SGHTA, CDR2 FQGNSA, per germline. CDR3 nucleotide sequence: TGTGCCAGCAGCTATCGACTTCCCCTAGCGGGGGTCCAAGAGACCCAGTACTTC. Protein product: CASSYRLPLAGVQETQYF.

This clonotype came up a few times. The chain joins TRBV4-3 to TRBJ1-1; 10 positions match TRBD1. J was trimmed by 3 bases and V by 4 bases; bases with no gene match: 11. Germline V gives CDR1 LGHNA, CDR2 YSLEER. The CDR3 contains 17 residues. The CDR3 DNA sequence: TGCGCCAGCAGCCTCACCCCGGGACAGGGGTGGGACACTGAAGCTTTCTTT. Its protein is CASSLTPGQGWDTEAFF.

This clonotype appeared a few times. J is TRBJ2-7 and V is TRBV12-3 or TRBV12-4, with 7 bases fitting TRBD1. With 6 bases clipped from V and 5 bases from J, the junction kept 7 bases outside the gene matches. The CDR3 length is 13 residues. CDR3 bases: TGTGCCAGCAGCGCCGGGACAGTCCACGAGCAGTACTTC. Its protein product is CASSAGTVHEQYF.

The chain recombines TRBV27 with TRBJ2-2; D is uncertain. The CDR3 runs 15 residues. The V gene lost 6 bases and the J gene lost 0 bases, with 11 bases spanning the gap. Germline CDR1 and CDR2: MNHEY and SMNVEV (reference sequence). The CDR3 nucleotides are TGTGCCAGCAGACCTTACGAGTCGAACACCGGGGAGCTGTTTTTT. Translating gives CASRPYESNTGELFF.

The chain links TRBV5-1 to TRBJ2-2; the D is unclear. CDR1 is SGHRS and CDR2 is YFSETQ in the germline V gene. The CDR3 is 13 residues long. V was pared by 5 bases and J by 4 bases, with 9 bases between. CDR3 coding DNA: TGCGCCAGCAGGCCTGGCTCCACCGGGGAGCTGTTTTTT. Amino acid sequence: CASRPGSTGELFF.

This chain links TRBV7-6 with TRBJ1-1, with a weak D call TRBD1 (6 bases). This CDR3 is 13 amino acids long. V gave up 5 bases and J gave up 7 bases, with 14 bases separating them. Germline CDR1 and CDR2: SGHVS and FNYEAQ. The CDR3 here is CASSTGTGGEAFF. In nucleotides, the CDR3 is TGTGCCAGCAGCACAGGGACTGGGGGTGAAGCTTTCTTT.

The V gene is TRBV15, the J gene TRBJ2-3, with TRBD2 identical over 7 bases. Unmatched junction bases numbered 9, after V lost 5 bases and J lost 4 bases. Germline CDR1 and CDR2: LNHNV and YYDKDF (reference sequence). This CDR3 spans 15 amino acids. CDR3 sequence (DNA): TGTGCCACCAGCCAGCGGGGATACGTCCCAGATACGCAGTATTTT. It is translated as CATSQRGYVPDTQYF.